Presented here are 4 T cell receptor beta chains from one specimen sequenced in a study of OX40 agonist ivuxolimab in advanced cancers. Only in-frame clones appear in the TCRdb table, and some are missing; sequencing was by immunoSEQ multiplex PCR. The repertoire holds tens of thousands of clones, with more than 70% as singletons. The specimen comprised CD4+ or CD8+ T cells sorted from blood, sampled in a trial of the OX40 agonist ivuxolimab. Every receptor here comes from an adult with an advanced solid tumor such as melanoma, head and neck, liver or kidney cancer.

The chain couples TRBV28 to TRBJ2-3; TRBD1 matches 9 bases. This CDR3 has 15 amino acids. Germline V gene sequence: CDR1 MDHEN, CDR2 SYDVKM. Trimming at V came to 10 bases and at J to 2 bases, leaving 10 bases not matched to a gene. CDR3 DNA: TGTGCCATAAGACGGGACAGGGTTCCCACAGATACGCAGTATTTT. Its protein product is CAIRRDRVPTDTQYF.

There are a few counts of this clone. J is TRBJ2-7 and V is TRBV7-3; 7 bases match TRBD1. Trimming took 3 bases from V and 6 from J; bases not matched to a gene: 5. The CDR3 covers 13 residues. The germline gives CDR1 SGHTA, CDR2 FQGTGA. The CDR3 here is CASSFDRDREQYF. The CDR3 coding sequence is TGTGCCAGCAGCTTTGACAGGGATCGCGAGCAGTACTTC. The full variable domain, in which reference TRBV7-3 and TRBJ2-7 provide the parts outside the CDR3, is GAGVSQTPSNKVTEKGKYVELRCDPISGHTALYWYRQSLGQGPEFLIYFQGTGAADDSGLPNDRFFAVRPEGSVSTLKIQRTERGDSAVYLCASSFDRDREQYFGPGTRLTVT.

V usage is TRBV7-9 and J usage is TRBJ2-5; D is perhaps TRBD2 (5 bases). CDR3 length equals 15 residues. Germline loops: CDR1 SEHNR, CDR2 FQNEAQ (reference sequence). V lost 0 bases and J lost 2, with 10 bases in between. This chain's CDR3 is CASSLAETTQETQYF. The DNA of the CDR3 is TGTGCCAGCAGCTTAGCGGAGACTACACAAGAGACCCAGTACTTC.

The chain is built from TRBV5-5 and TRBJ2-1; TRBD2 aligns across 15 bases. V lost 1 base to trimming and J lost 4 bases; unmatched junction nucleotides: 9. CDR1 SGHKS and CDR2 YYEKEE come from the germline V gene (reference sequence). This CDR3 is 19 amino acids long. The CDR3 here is CASSLWAGLAGGPYNEQFF. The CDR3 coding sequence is TGTGCCAGCAGCTTGTGGGCAGGACTAGCGGGAGGGCCTTACAATGAGCAGTTCTTC. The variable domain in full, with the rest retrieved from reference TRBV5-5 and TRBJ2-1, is DAGVTQSPTHLIKTRGQQVTLRCSPISGHKSVSWYQQVLGQGPQFIFQYYEKEERGRGNFPDRFSARQFPNYSSELNVNALLLGDSALYLCASSLWAGLAGGPYNEQFFGPGTRLTVL.